A single sample gave rise to the 20 T cell receptor beta chains below, sequenced in a study of CXCR3-negative and CXCR3-positive naive CD8 T cells. UMI-labeled TRB cDNA libraries were prepared by 5' RACE. TCRdb reprocessed the 5' RACE reads, keeping one entry per CDR3 protein, no DNA. The data include some 22,000 distinct CDR3 sequences; the top ten clones carry roughly 20%. Specimen: memory CD8+ T cells from blood. These receptors all stem from a human donor in good health. Some clones in this sample may be carry-over from other donors' samples.

The rearrangement uses TRBV29-1 and TRBJ2-3; the TRBD1 assignment by TCRdb is unverifiable without DNA. This CDR3 region has 13 residues. Germline values: CDR1 SQVTM, CDR2 ANQGSEA. The chain's CDR3 is CSVRTGNTDTQYF.

The V and J genes are TRBV28 and TRBJ2-5; the TCRdb call, TRBD2, lacks DNA for checking. Per the germline V gene, CDR1 is MDHEN and CDR2 is SYDVKM. This CDR3 comprises 15 residues. CDR3 residues: CASSPRTSGKETQYF. The full variable domain, with the rest looked up from reference TRBV28 and TRBJ2-5, is DVKVTQSSRYLVKRTGEKVFLECVQDMDHENMFWYRQDPGLGLRLIYFSYDVKMKEKGDIPEGYSVSREKKERFSLILESASTNQTSMYLCASSPRTSGKETQYFGPGTRLLVL.

V and J are TRBV23-1 and TRBJ2-1; there is no DNA to check the TCRdb D call of TRBD1. Being an ORF, TRBV23-1 has a function that is uncertain. The CDR3 consists of 15 residues. The CDR3 here is CASTDRGRHPDEQFF.

The chain links TRBV5-6 to TRBJ2-1. The CDR3 length is 12 residues. The germline CDR1 and CDR2 sequences are SGHDT and YYEEEE. The CDR3 reads CASSFIKNEQFF. Together with reference TRBV5-6 and TRBJ2-1, the CDR3 gives the full variable domain: DAGVTQSPTHLIKTRGQQVTLRCSPKSGHDTVSWYQQALGQGPQFIFQYYEEEERQRGNFPDRFSGHQFPNYSSELNVNALLLGDSALYLCASSFIKNEQFFGPGTRLTVL.

The chain carries TRBV28 and TRBJ2-7; TCRdb's D gene call, TRBD1, goes unchecked for lack of DNA. In germline, CDR1 is MDHEN, CDR2 SYDVKM. The CDR3 is made up of 16 amino acids. CDR3 residues: CASTHSWDRGLYEQYF.

This rearrangement joins TRBV21-1 to TRBJ2-1; TCRdb's D call, TRBD1, is unchecked because there is no DNA. TRBV21-1 corresponds to a pseudogene. This CDR3 contains 16 residues. This CDR3 reads CASSKSGGRGYNEQFF.

The chain employs TRBV7-6 and TRBJ2-7. The CDR3 has 12 residues. The V gene's germline CDR1 is SGHVS and CDR2 FNYEAQ. CDR3 residues: CASSFTTDEQYF.

V is TRBV20-1 and J is TRBJ2-1; lacking DNA, the TRBD1 call made by TCRdb goes unchecked. The CDR3 runs to 14 residues. Germline V gene sequence: CDR1 DFQATT, CDR2 SNEGSKA (reference sequence). CDR3 in amino acids: CSARDGGLVNEQFF.

The chain combines TRBV29-1 with TRBJ1-1; without DNA, the TCRdb call of TRBD1 cannot be checked. Germline V gene lookup returns CDR1 SQVTM and CDR2 ANQGSEA. The CDR3 loop spans 12 amino acids. This chain's CDR3 is CSAGDPNTEAFF.

The gene calls are TRBV20-1 and TRBJ2-1; the TCRdb D gene call, TRBD1, has no DNA to confirm it. CDR3 length: 15 residues. The germline CDR1 and CDR2 sequences are DFQATT and SNEGSKA (reference sequence). Here the CDR3 reads CSARDPGQGINEQFF.

The gene calls are TRBV7-3 and TRBJ2-1. The germline V gene has CDR1 SGHTA and CDR2 FQGTGA. CDR3 size: 16 residues. The CDR3 loop reads CASSLEDRSSYNEQFF.

V and J are TRBV25-1 and TRBJ2-1; there is no DNA to check the TCRdb D call of TRBD1. This CDR3 is built from 18 residues. CDR1 and CDR2 from the germline V gene are MGHDK and SYGVNS. The CDR3 loop reads CASSEYFGAYSSYNEQFF.

The chain links TRBV12-3 or TRBV12-4 to TRBJ2-7; TCRdb selects TRBD1, and the lack of DNA leaves this call unchecked. The CDR3 loop spans 12 amino acids. The CDR3 spells CASRNGGYEQYF.

This chain joins TRBV29-1 and TRBJ1-1. Per germline, CDR1 SQVTM and CDR2 ANQGSEA. The length of the CDR3 is 12 residues. The CDR3 here is CSVEARGTEAFF.

The chain is built from TRBV11-3 and TRBJ2-1. The CDR3 loop spans 14 amino acids. Germline loops: CDR1 SGHNT, CDR2 YENEEA. The CDR3 is CASRHLPYGTEQFF.

The CDR3 is CSVEEDPGLAGMSSYEQYF. The chain combines TRBV29-1 with TRBJ2-1; TCRdb outputs TRBD2, but without DNA this stays unchecked. Germline V CDR1 and CDR2: SQVTM, ANQGSEA. This CDR3 spans 19 amino acids.

The rearrangement links TRBV29-1 to TRBJ1-1. CDR3 length: 13 amino acids. CDR1 SQVTM and CDR2 ANQGSEA come from the germline V gene. CDR3 amino acids: CSVEDASGTEAFF. Full variable domain (rest looked up from reference TRBV29-1 and TRBJ1-1): SAVISQKPSRDICQRGTSLTIQCQVDSQVTMMFWYRQQPGQSLTLIATANQGSEATYESGFVIDKFPISRPNLTFSTLTVSNMSPEDSSIYLCSVEDASGTEAFFGQGTRLTVV.

The chain joins TRBV5-1 to TRBJ2-1; the D call from TCRdb, TRBD1, cannot be confirmed without DNA. CDR1 and CDR2 (germline): SGHRS, YFSETQ. This CDR3 region has 13 residues. This chain's CDR3 is CASAGEARDEQFF.

The chain carries TRBV29-1 and TRBJ2-7; the TCRdb call, TRBD1, lacks DNA for checking. The CDR3 runs 12 residues. Germline assignment: CDR1 SQVTM and CDR2 ANQGSEA. Here the CDR3 reads CSVETGSYEQYF.

The chain recombines TRBV7-9 with TRBJ1-5; the TRBD1 assignment by TCRdb is unverifiable without DNA. CDR1 is SEHNR, CDR2 FQNEAQ, per germline (reference sequence). CDR3 length: 13 residues. CDR3 residues: CASSPQGDQPQHF. The full variable domain, rest sourced from reference TRBV7-9 and TRBJ1-5, is DTGVSQNPRHKITKRGQNVTFRCDPISEHNRLYWYRQTLGQGPEFLTYFQNEAQLEKSRLLSDRFSAERPKGSFSTLEIQRTEQGDSAMYLCASSPQGDQPQHFGDGTRLSIL.